This T cell receptor beta chain was sequenced during a study of vaccination and CD4 T cells after COVID-19. Study context: Post-vaccine specimens were obtained a median 72 days after dose two (range 14 to 241).

The Oncomine TCR Beta short-read assay was applied to DNA of cultured CD4+ T cells. Genomic DNA was extracted from cultured CD4+ T cells. TCRdb analysed the PCR reads with MiXCR anew, one entry per CDR3 protein. The table shows about 16,000 distinct CDR3 sequences, with 50% to 65% occurring only once. This clonotype was recorded only once. Its antigen is currently unknown. The CDR3 is made up of 14 amino acids. V lost 5 bases, J lost 7 bases, and 8 bases stayed unmatched. Germline loops: CDR1 MGHDK, CDR2 SYGVNS. Sample treatment: 10-day PBMC culture with coronavirus spike peptide pools or control peptides (ViraFEST assay). ViraFEST sequenced TCRs after peptide-pool expansion of antigen-specific T cells. Study observations and caveats: Rising from around 20 to 38, the median of SARS-CoV-2-reactive clonotypes did not change significantly.

This chain connects TRBV25-1 to TRBJ1-5, with 7 nucleotides matching TRBD1. This TCR came from a human donor who had recovered from COVID-19. The sequencing here drew on CD4+ T cells from blood, cultured in vitro, taken before SARS-CoV-2 vaccination. CDR3 bases: TGTGCCAGCAGTCGGGACAGATCTGGCCAGCCCCAGCATTTT. Translation gives CASSRDRSGQPQHF.